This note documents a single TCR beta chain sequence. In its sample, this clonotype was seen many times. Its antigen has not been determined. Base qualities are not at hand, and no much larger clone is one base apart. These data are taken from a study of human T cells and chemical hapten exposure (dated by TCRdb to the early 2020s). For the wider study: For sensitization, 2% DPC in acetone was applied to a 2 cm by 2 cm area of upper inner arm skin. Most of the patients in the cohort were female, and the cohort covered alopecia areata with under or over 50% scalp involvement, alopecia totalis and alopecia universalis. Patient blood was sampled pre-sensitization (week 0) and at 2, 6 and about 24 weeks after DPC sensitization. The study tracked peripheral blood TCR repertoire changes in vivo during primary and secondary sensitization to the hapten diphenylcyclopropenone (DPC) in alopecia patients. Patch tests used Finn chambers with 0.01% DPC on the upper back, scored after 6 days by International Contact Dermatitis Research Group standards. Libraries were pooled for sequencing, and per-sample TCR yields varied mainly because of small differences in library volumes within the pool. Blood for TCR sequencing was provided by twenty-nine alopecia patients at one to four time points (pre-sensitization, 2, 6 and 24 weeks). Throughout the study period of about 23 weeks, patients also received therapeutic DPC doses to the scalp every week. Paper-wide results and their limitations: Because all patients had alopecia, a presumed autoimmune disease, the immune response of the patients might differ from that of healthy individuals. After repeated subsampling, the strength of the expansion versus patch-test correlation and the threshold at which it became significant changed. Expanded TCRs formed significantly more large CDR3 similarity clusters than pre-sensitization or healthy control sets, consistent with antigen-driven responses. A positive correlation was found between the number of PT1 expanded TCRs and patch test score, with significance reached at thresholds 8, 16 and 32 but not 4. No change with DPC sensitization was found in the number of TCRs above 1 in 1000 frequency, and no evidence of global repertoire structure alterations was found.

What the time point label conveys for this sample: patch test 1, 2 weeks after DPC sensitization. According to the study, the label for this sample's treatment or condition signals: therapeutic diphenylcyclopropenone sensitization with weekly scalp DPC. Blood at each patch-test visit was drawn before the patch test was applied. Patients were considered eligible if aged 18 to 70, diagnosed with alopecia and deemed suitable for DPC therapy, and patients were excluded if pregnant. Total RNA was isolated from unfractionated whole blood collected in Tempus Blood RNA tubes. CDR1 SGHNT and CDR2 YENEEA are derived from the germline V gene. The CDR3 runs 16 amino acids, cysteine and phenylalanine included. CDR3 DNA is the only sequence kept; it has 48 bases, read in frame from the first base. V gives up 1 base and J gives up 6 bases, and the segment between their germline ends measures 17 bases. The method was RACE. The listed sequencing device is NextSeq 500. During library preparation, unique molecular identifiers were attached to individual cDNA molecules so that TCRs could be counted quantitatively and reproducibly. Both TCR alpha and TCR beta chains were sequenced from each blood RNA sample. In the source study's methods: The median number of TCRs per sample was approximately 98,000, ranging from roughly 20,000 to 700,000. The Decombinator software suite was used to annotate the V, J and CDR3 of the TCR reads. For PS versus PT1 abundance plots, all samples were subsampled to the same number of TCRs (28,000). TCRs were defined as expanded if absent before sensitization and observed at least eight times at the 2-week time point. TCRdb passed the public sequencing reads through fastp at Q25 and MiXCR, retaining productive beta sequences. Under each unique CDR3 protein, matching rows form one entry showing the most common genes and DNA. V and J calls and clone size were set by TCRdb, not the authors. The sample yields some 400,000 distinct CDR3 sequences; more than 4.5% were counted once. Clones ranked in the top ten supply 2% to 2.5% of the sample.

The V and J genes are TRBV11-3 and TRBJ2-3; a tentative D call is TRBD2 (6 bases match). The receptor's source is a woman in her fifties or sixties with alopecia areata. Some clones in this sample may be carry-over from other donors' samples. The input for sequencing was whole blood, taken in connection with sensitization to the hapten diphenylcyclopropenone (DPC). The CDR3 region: CASSLASGSGEDTQYF. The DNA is TGTGCCAGCAGCTTAGCGTCGGGTAGCGGAGAGGATACGCAGTATTTT.